This TCR beta chain emerged from a study of CD8+ T cells in alopecia areata. Sequencing used cDNA as its template, made by extracting RNA and reverse transcribing it. TCRdb's table, derived via immunoSEQ multiplex PCR, lists solely in-frame clones and lacks some. The repertoire holds 150,000 to 200,000 clones, with approximately 59% as singletons. This CDR3 region has 11 residues. The germline V and J ends were trimmed by 8 bases and 3 bases, with 8 bases remaining between them. Germline V CDR1 and CDR2: ENHRY, SYGVKD. The treatment: oral pan-JAK inhibitor, 5-10 mg twice daily. The receptor was derived from a human donor with alopecia areata. Sequenced material: CD4+ T cells sorted from blood, taken at approximately week 60, from a patient treated with tofacitinib. The rearrangement uses TRBV10-3 and TRBJ2-7; D is unclear. The CDR3 DNA reads as TGTGCCATCGGCGACCGCTACGAGCAGTACTTC. The encoded protein is CAIGDRYEQYF.